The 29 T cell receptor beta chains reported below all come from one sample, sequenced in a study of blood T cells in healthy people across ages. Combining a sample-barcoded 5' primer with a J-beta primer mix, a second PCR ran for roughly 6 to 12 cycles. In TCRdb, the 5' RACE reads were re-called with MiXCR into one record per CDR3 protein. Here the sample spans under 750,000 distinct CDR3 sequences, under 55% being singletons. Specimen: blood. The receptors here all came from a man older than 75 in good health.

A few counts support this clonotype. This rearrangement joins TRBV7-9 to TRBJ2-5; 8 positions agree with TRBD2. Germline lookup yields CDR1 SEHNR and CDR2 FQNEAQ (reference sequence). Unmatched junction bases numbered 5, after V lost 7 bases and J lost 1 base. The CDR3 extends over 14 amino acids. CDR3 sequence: CASTLAGLQETQYF. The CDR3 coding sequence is TGTGCCAGCACGTTAGCGGGGCTCCAAGAGACCCAGTACTTC. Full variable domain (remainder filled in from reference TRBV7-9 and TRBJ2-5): DTGVSQNPRHKITKRGQNVTFRCDPISEHNRLYWYRQTLGQGPEFLTYFQNEAQLEKSRLLSDRFSAERPKGSFSTLEIQRTEQGDSAMYLCASTLAGLQETQYFGPGTRLLVL.

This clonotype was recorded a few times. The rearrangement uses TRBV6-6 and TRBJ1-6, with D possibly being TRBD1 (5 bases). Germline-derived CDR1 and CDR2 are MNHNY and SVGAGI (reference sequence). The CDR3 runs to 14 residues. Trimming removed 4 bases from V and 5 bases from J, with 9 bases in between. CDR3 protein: CASSFEGDNSPLHF. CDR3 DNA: TGTGCCAGCAGTTTTGAAGGGGATAATTCACCCCTCCACTTT.

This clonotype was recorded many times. The CDR3 sequence: CASSPGSYNEQFF. CDR3 bases: TGTGCCAGCAGTCCCGGTTCCTACAATGAGCAGTTCTTC. This sequence joins TRBV7-3 and TRBJ2-1; D uncertain. Germline CDR1 is SGHTA and CDR2 is FQGTGA. The V gene lost 6 bases and the J gene lost 1 base, with 7 bases spanning the gap. The CDR3 is 13 residues long.

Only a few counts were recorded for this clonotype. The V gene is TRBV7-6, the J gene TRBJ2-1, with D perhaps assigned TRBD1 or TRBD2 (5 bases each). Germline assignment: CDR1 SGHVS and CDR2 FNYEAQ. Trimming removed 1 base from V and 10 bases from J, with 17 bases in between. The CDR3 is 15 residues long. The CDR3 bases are TGTGCCAGCAGCTTAGGACAGCCCAACTGGAGGGAGCAGTTCTTC. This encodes CASSLGQPNWREQFF.

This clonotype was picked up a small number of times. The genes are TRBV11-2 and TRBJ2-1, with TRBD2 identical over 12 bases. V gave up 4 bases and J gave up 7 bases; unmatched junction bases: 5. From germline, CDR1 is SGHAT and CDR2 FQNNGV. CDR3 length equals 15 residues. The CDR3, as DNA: TGTGCCAGCAGCTACTACGGGACTAGCGGGAATGAGCAGTTCTTC. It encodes CASSYYGTSGNEQFF.

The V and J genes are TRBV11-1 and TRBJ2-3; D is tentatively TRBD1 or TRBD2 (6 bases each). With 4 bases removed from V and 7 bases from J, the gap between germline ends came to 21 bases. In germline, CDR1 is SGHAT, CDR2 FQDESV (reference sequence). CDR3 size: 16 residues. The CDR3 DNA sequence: TGTGCCAGCAGCTCCCGGAGGGGGACCCCTTGGAATACGCAGTATTTT. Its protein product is CASSSRRGTPWNTQYF.

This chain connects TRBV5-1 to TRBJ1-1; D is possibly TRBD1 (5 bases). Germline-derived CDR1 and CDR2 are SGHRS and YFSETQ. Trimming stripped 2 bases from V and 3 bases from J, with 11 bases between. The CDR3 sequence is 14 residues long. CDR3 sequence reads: CASSFGGPDTEAFF. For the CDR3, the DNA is TGCGCCAGCAGCTTTGGGGGTCCGGACACTGAAGCTTTCTTT.

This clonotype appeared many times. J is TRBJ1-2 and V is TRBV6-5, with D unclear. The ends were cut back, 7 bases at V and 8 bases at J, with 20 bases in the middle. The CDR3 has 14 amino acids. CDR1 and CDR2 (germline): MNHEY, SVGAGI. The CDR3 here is CASTRGRSSSGYTF. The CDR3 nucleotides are TGTGCCAGCACCCGCGGACGGAGTTCTAGCGGCTACACCTTC.

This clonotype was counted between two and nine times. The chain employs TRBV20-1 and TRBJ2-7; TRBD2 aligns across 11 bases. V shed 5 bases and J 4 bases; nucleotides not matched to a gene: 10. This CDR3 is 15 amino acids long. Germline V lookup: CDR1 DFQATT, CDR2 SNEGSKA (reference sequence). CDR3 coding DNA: TGCAGTGCTGTTAGCGGGGGGGCGTCTTGGTACGAGCAGTACTTC. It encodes CSAVSGGASWYEQYF.

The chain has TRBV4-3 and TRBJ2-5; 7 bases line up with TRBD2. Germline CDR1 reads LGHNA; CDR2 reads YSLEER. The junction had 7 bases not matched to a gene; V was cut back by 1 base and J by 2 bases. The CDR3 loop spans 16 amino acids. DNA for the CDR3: TGCGCCAGCAGCCAAGTCTATCAGGGAGGGCAAGAGACCCAGTACTTC. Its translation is CASSQVYQGGQETQYF.

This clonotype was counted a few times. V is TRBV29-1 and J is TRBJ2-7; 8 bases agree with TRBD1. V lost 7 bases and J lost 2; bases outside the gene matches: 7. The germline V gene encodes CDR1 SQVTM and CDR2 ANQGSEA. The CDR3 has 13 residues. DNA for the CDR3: TGCAGCGCCACCGGGACAGGTGCCTACGAGCAGTACTTC. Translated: CSATGTGAYEQYF.

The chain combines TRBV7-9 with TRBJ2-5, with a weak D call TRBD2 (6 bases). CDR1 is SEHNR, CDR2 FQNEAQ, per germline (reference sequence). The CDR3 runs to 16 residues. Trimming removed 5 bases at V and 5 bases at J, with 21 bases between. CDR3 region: CASSLSGRNTGETQYF. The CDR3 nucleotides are TGTGCCAGCAGCCTTAGCGGACGCAACACAGGCGAGACCCAGTACTTC.

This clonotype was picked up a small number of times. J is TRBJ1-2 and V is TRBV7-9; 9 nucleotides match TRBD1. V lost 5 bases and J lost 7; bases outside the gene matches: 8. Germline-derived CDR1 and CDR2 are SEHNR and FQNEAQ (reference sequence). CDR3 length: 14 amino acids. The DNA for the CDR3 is TGTGCCAGCAGCCCAGGACAGGGGCGAAGTGGCTACACCTTC. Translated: CASSPGQGRSGYTF.

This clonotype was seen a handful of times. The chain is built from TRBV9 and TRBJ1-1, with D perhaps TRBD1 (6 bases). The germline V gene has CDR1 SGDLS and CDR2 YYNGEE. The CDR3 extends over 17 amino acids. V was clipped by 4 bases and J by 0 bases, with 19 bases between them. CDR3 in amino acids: CASSTPGAGSMNTEAFF. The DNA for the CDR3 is TGTGCCAGCAGCACCCCAGGGGCAGGGAGCATGAACACTGAAGCTTTCTTT.

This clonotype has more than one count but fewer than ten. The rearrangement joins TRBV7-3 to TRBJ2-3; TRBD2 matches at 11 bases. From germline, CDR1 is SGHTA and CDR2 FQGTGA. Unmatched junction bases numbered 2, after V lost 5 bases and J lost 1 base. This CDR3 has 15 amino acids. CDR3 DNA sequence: TGTGCCAGCAGCCAGGGACTAGCGGGCACAGATACGCAGTATTTT. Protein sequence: CASSQGLAGTDTQYF.

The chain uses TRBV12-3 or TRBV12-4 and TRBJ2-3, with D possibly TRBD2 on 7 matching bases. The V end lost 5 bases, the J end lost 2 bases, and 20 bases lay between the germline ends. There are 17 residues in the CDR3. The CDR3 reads CASSIRGASVSTDTQYF. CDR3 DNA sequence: TGTGCCAGCAGTATCCGGGGGGCCAGTGTTTCCACAGATACGCAGTATTTT.

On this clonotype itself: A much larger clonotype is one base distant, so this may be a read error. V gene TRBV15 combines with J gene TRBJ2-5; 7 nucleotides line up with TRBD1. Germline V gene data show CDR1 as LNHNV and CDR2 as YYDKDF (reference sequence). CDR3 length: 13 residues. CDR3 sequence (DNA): TGTGCCGCCAGCCGGACAGGACAAGAGACCCAGTACTTC. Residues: CAASRTGQETQYF.

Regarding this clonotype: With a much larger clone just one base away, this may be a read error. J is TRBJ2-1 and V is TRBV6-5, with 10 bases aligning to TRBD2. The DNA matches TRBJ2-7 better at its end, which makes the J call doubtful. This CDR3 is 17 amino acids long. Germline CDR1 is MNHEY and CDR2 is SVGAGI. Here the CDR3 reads CASSYSPSGGTYNEQYF. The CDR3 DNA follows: TGTGCCAGCAGTTACTCGCCTAGCGGGGGCACCTACAATGAGCAGTACTTC.

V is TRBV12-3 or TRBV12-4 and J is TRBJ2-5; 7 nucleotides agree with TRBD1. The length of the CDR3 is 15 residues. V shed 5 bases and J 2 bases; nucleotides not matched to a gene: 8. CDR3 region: CASSIWDSEQETQYF. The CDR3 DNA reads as TGTGCCAGCAGTATATGGGACAGCGAGCAAGAGACCCAGTACTTC.

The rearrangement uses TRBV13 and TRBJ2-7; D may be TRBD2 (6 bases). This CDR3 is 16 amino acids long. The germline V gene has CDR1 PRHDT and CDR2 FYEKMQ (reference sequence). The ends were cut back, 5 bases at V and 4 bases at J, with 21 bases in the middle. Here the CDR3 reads CASSETPTRGKYEQYF. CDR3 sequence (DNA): TGTGCCAGCAGCGAAACCCCGACTAGAGGGAAGTACGAGCAGTACTTC.

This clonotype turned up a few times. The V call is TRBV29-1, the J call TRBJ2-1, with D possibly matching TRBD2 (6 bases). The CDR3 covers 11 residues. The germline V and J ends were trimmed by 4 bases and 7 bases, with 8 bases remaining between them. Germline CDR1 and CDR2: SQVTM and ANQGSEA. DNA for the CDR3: TGCAGCGTTGGACTAGGTAATGAGCAGTTCTTC. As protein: CSVGLGNEQFF.

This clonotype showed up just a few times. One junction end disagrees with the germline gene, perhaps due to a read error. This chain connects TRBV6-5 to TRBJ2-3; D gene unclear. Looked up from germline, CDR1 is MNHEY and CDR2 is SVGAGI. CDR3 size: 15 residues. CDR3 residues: CASSWRPLSTDAQYF. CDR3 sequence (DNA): TGTGCCAGCAGTTGGCGGCCCCTTAGCACAGATGCGCAGTATTTT.

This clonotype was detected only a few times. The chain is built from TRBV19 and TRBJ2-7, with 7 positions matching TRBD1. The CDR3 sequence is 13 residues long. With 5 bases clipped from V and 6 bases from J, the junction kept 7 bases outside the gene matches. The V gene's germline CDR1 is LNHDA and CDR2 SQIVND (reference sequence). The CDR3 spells CASSAVRDSEQYF. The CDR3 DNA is TGTGCCAGTAGTGCCGTACGGGACAGCGAGCAGTACTTC.

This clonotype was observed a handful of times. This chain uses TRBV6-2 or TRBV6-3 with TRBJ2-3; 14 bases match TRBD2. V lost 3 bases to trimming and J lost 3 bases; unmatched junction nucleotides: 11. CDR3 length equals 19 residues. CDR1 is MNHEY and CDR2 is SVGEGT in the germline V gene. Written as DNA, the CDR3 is TGTGCCAGCAGTTATCTGGGACTAGCGGGAGTTTTGACGACAGATACGCAGTATTTT. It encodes CASSYLGLAGVLTTDTQYF.

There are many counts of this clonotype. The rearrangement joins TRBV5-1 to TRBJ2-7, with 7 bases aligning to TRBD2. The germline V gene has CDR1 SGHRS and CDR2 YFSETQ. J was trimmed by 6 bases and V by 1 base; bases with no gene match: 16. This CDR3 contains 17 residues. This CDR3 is CASSLQDSSGPSREQYF. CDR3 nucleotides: TGCGCCAGCAGCTTGCAGGATTCTAGCGGCCCGTCTCGCGAGCAGTACTTC.

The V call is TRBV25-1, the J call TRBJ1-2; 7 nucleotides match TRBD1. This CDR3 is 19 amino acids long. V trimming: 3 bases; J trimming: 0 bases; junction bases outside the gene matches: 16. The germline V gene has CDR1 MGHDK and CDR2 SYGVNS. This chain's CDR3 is CASSELDRPSSLANYGYTF. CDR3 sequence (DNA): TGTGCCAGCAGTGAGTTGGACAGGCCGTCTTCCTTAGCTAACTATGGCTACACCTTC.

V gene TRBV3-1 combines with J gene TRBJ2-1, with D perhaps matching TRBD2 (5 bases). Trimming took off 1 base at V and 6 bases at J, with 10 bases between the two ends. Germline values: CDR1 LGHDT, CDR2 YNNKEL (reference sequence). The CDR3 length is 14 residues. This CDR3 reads CASSQGGGTNEQFF. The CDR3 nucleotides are TGTGCCAGCAGCCAAGGTGGAGGAACCAATGAGCAGTTCTTC.

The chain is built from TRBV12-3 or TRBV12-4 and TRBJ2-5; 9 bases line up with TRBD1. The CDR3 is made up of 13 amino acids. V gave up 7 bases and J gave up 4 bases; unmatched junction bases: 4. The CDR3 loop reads CASTRDRAETQYF. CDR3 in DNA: TGTGCCAGCACTAGGGACAGGGCAGAGACCCAGTACTTC.

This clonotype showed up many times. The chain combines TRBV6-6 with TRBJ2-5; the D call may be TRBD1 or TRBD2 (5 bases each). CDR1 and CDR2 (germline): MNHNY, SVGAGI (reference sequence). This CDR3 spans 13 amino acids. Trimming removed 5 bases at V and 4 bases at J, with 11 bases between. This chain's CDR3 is CASSGTFGETQYF. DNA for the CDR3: TGTGCCAGCAGTGGGACGTTCGGAGAGACCCAGTACTTC.